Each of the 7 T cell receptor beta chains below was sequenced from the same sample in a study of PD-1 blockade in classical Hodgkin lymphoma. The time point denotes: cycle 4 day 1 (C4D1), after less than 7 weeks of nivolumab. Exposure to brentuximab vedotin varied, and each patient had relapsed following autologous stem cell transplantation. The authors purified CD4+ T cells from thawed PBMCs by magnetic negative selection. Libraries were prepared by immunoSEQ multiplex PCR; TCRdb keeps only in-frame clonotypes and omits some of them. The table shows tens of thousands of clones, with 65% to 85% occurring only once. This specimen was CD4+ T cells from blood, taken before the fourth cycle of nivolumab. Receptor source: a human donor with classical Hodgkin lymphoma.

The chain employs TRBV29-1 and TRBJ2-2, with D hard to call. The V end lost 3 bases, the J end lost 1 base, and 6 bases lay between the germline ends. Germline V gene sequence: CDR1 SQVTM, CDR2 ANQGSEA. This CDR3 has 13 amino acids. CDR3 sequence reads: CSVDSGNTGELFF. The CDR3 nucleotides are TGCAGCGTTGACTCGGGGAACACCGGGGAGCTGTTTTTT.

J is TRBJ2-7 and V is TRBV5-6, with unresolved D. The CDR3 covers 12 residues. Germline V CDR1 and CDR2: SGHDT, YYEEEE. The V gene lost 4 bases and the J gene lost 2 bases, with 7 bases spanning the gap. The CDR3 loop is CASSLIPYEQYF. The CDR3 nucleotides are TGTGCCAGCAGCCTGATTCCCTACGAGCAGTACTTC. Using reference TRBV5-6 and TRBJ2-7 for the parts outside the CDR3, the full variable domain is DAGVTQSPTHLIKTRGQQVTLRCSPKSGHDTVSWYQQALGQGPQFIFQYYEEEERQRGNFPDRFSGHQFPNYSSELNVNALLLGDSALYLCASSLIPYEQYFGPGTRLTVT.

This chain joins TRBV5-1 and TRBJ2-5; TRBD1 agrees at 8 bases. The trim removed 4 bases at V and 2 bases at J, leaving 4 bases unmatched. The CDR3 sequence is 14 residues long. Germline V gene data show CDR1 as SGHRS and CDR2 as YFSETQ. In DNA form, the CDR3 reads TGCGCCAGCAGCGCCGGGACAGGACAAGAGACCCAGTACTTC. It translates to CASSAGTGQETQYF.

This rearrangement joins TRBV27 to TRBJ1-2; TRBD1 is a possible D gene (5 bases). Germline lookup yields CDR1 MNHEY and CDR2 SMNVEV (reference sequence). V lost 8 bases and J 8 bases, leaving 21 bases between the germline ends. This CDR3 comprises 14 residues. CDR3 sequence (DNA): TGTGCCAGCGGAACCCCCCGGGACCTGGGAGGCTACACCTTC. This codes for CASGTPRDLGGYTF.

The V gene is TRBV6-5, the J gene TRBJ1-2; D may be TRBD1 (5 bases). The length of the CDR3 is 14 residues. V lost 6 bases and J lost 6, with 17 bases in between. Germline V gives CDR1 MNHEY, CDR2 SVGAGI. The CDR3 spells CASSPGRASDGYTF. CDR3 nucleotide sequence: TGTGCCAGCAGCCCAGGGAGGGCTAGTGATGGCTACACCTTC.

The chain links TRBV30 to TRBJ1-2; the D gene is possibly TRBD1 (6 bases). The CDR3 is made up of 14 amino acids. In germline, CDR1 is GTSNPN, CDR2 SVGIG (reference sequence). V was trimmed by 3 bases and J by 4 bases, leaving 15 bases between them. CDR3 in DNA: TGTGCCTGGAGGGGGGCAGGGGAATTCTATGGCTACACCTTC. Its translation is CAWRGAGEFYGYTF. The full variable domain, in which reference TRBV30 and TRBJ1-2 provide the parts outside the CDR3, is SQTIHQWPATLVQPVGSPLSLECTVEGTSNPNLYWYRQAAGRGLQLLFYSVGIGQISSEVPQNLSASRPQDRQFILSSKKLLLSDSGFYLCAWRGAGEFYGYTFGSGTRLTVV.

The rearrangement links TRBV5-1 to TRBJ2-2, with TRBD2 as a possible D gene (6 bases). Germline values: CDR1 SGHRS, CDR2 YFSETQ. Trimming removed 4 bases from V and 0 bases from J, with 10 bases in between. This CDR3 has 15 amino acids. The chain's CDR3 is CASSAGPSNTGELFF. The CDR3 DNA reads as TGCGCCAGCAGCGCGGGGCCATCGAACACCGGGGAGCTGTTTTTT. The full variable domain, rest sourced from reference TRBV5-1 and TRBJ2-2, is KAGVTQTPRYLIKTRGQQVTLSCSPISGHRSVSWYQQTPGQGLQFLFEYFSETQRNKGNFPGRFSGRQFSNSRSEMNVSTLELGDSALYLCASSAGPSNTGELFFGEGSRLTVL.